A single sample gave rise to the 12 T cell receptor beta chains below, sequenced in a study of T cell responses to AZD1222 COVID-19 vaccine (dated by TCRdb to about 2021). The time point label on this specimen signifies: baseline before first vaccination. The library was obtained by the immunoSEQ multiplex PCR assay. Entries here come from immuneACCESS through TCRdb and include only in-frame sequences with V and J called. Some clones fail to appear in such tables; in the studies checked, an unresolved V gene covers under half of the shortfall, and the cause of the remainder is unknown. This sample is represented by roughly 150,000 clones; 90% to 95% of them were singletons. The biggest ten clones account for 5% of the sample. This specimen was peripheral blood, taken on day 0 of AZD1222 vaccination. The receptors come from an adult in good health.

The sample holds one count of this clone. The chain joins TRBV12-3 or TRBV12-4 to TRBJ2-2, with no clear D. CDR3 length: 13 residues. The germline V and J ends were trimmed by 3 bases and 7 bases, with 9 bases remaining between them. The CDR3 nucleotides are TGTGCCAGCAGTTTTTATTTGAGCGGGGAGCTGTTTTTT. It specifies CASSFYLSGELFF.

The rearrangement uses TRBV14 and TRBJ2-3; tentatively, D is TRBD1 or TRBD2 (5 bases each). The length of the CDR3 is 15 residues. V lost 0 bases and J 2 bases, leaving 9 bases between the germline ends. Germline loops: CDR1 SGHDN, CDR2 FVKESK. The CDR3 here is CASSQEGTLTDTQYF. DNA for the CDR3: TGTGCCAGCAGCCAAGAAGGGACCCTCACAGATACGCAGTATTTT.

The gene calls are TRBV20-1 and TRBJ2-7; a weak D match, TRBD2 (5 bases). The germline CDR1 and CDR2 sequences are DFQATT and SNEGSKA (reference sequence). This CDR3 is built from 11 residues. Between the trimmed V and J ends, which lost 5 bases and 7 bases, there was a span of 12 bases. The CDR3: CSAGLRGEQYF. CDR3 sequence (DNA): TGCAGTGCTGGGCTAAGAGGGGAGCAGTACTTC.

This rearrangement joins TRBV6-5 to TRBJ1-5; D is unclear. Trimming left V 6 bases short and J 1 base short, with 13 bases between. The CDR3 spans 15 residues. Germline V gives CDR1 MNHEY, CDR2 SVGAGI. CDR3 nucleotides: TGTGCCAGCAGCTCCGATTCGGGCAGCAATCAGCCCCAGCATTTT. Translation gives CASSSDSGSNQPQHF.

This chain connects TRBV6-5 to TRBJ1-6; D not resolved. Trimming pared 8 bases from V and 14 bases from J, leaving 22 bases between. The CDR3 runs 14 residues. CDR1 MNHEY and CDR2 SVGAGI come from the germline V gene. The CDR3 spells CASLAGSLGLALHF. Here the CDR3 DNA reads TGTGCCAGCCTAGCGGGGTCTCTAGGGTTAGCCCTCCACTTT.

This CDR3 is CASSYWGSYEQYF. Here the CDR3 DNA reads TGTGCCAGCAGCTACTGGGGGTCCTACGAGCAGTACTTC. The chain has TRBV5-4 and TRBJ2-7; D may correspond to TRBD1 or TRBD2 (5 bases each). The V end lost 3 bases, the J end lost 1 base, and 8 bases lay between the germline ends. The CDR3 runs to 13 residues. Germline CDR1 is SGHNT and CDR2 is YYREEE (reference sequence).

The chain joins TRBV27 to TRBJ2-7; 8 bases align to TRBD2. Trimming cost V 8 bases and J 0 bases; bases outside gene matches: 6. CDR1 and CDR2 (germline): MNHEY, SMNVEV (reference sequence). This CDR3 is 14 amino acids long. The CDR3 spells CASGVAGSSYEQYF. DNA for the CDR3: TGTGCCAGCGGAGTAGCGGGGTCCTCCTACGAGCAGTACTTC.

This chain uses TRBV28 with TRBJ2-1; 10 nucleotides align to TRBD2. Trimming cost V 3 bases and J 10 bases; bases outside gene matches: 15. This CDR3 is 17 amino acids long. Looked up from germline, CDR1 is MDHEN and CDR2 is SYDVKM. CDR3 sequence (DNA): TGTGCCAGCAGTTTCGGAGAGGGACTAGCGACCCTGCGGGAGCAGTTCTTC. It specifies CASSFGEGLATLREQFF.

V usage is TRBV19 and J usage is TRBJ2-7; D remains ambiguous. V shed 0 bases and J shed 6 bases, with 9 bases lying between them. The CDR3 contains 13 residues. Germline lookup yields CDR1 LNHDA and CDR2 SQIVND (reference sequence). CDR3 loop: CASSIDPSREQYF. The CDR3 nucleotides are TGTGCCAGTAGTATAGACCCGTCGCGCGAGCAGTACTTC.

The chain combines TRBV5-1 with TRBJ1-4, with TRBD1 identical over 9 bases. The CDR3 runs 15 residues. The V gene's germline CDR1 is SGHRS and CDR2 YFSETQ. The V segment lost 5 bases and the J segment 3 bases; nucleotides outside the gene matches: 5. CDR3 region: CASSRGDRANEKLFF. CDR3 nucleotide sequence: TGCGCCAGCAGTCGCGGGGACAGGGCTAATGAAAAACTGTTTTTT.

The chain joins TRBV7-9 to TRBJ2-3; weak D call: TRBD1 (5 bases). The CDR3 has 13 amino acids. Trimming cost V 10 bases and J 4 bases, with 15 bases left between them. The germline V gene encodes CDR1 SEHNR and CDR2 FQNEAQ (reference sequence). CDR3 nucleotide sequence: TGTGCCACCGAGATGCAGGGTCCAGATACGCAGTATTTT. Amino acid sequence: CATEMQGPDTQYF.

The V and J genes are TRBV7-3 and TRBJ2-1; possibly TRBD2 for D (6 bases). The V end lost 5 bases, the J end lost 8 bases, and 13 bases lay between the germline ends. Germline values: CDR1 SGHTA, CDR2 FQGTGA. This CDR3 spans 13 amino acids. The CDR3 reads CASSPGDFDEQFF. DNA for the CDR3: TGTGCCAGCAGCCCCGGGGACTTTGATGAGCAGTTCTTC.